One sample yielded the 11 T cell receptor beta chains listed below, sequenced in a study of blood T cells in healthy people across ages. Alongside a J-beta primer mix, a sample-barcoded 5' primer served in a second PCR lasting roughly 6 to 12 cycles. TCRdb independently ran MiXCR on the 5' RACE reads; one entry per CDR3 protein. The table has some 930,000 distinct CDR3 sequences, 25% to 30% seen once. These data also formed part of another study, on T cells of mothers and their children.

Sequencing was carried out using blood. The source is a woman aged 40 to 49 in good health.

A few counts support this clonotype. The chain uses TRBV20-1 and TRBJ1-1; D ambiguous. Germline CDR1 and CDR2: DFQATT and SNEGSKA (reference sequence). The CDR3 sequence is 12 residues long. V was trimmed by 4 bases and J by 2 bases, leaving 8 bases between them. The CDR3 spells CSATKTNTEAFF. CDR3 nucleotides: TGCAGTGCTACCAAGACAAACACTGAAGCTTTCTTT.

This chain connects TRBV20-1 to TRBJ2-5, with a weak D call TRBD1 (6 bases). The tail of the sequence fits TRBJ2-7 better, so the J call may be wrong. This CDR3 spans 14 amino acids. Germline assignment: CDR1 DFQATT and CDR2 SNEGSKA (reference sequence). The CDR3 DNA reads TGCAGTGCTAACCTACAGGGCCCCTACAACGAGCAGTACTTC. Protein: CSANLQGPYNEQYF.

Points on this clonotype: This could be a read error, since a much larger clone is one nucleotide away. The genes are TRBV29-1 and TRBJ2-7; TRBD1 aligns across 7 bases. J was trimmed by 3 bases and V by 5 bases; bases with no gene match: 7. The CDR3 has 13 residues. CDR1 is SQVTM, CDR2 ANQGSEA, per germline. The CDR3 DNA sequence: TGCAGCGTTTCCTGGGCAGGGGGCTACGAGCAGTACTTC. It is translated as CSVSWAGGYEQYF.

This clonotype occurred many times. V and J are TRBV25-1 and TRBJ2-7; D possibly uses TRBD1 or TRBD2 (5 bases each). Germline V gene lookup returns CDR1 MGHDK and CDR2 SYGVNS. Trimming took off 4 bases at V and 0 bases at J, with 13 bases between the two ends. The CDR3 runs to 15 residues. The CDR3 protein is CASSGGTAYSYEQYF. The CDR3 DNA is TGTGCCAGCAGTGGGGGGACGGCGTACTCCTACGAGCAGTACTTC.

This sequence joins TRBV7-2 and TRBJ1-1, with D hard to call. In germline, CDR1 is SGHTA, CDR2 FQGNSA. The CDR3 is made up of 15 amino acids. V shed 1 base and J shed 4 bases, with 13 bases lying between them. CDR3 DNA: TGTGCCAGCAGCTTAGATTGGCAGGTTGGCACTGAAGCTTTCTTT. This translates into CASSLDWQVGTEAFF.

The table lists this clonotype with a few counts. V and J are TRBV24-1 and TRBJ1-2; 12 positions agree with TRBD1. Looked up from germline, CDR1 is KGHDR and CDR2 is SFDVKD. With 2 bases clipped from V and 6 bases from J, the junction kept 3 bases outside the gene matches. The CDR3 length is 15 residues. CDR3 in DNA: TGTGCCACCAGTGATTCGGGACAGGGGGCCCATGGCTACACCTTC. Its protein is CATSDSGQGAHGYTF.

In the case of this clonotype: This is likely a read error, given that the CDR3 carries no conserved phenylalanine or tryptophan at its end. The V and J genes are TRBV6-5 and TRBJ1-5; D gene ambiguous. The CDR3 is 13 amino acids. Trimming took 4 bases from V and 3 from J, leaving 7 bases between them. Germline loops: CDR1 MNHEY, CDR2 SVGAGI. The CDR3 protein is CASSSSSNQPQHL. CDR3 bases: TGTGCCAGCAGTTCTAGCTCCAATCAGCCCCAGCATCTT.

This clonotype has a count of ten or more. The chain is built from TRBV11-2 and TRBJ2-7; D not resolved. V was shortened by 4 bases and J by 5 bases, with 12 bases between the two germline ends. Germline values: CDR1 SGHAT, CDR2 FQNNGV. The CDR3 covers 13 residues. The CDR3 nucleotides are TGTGCCAGCAGCTCGACGGGTCCCCACGAGCAGTACTTC. Protein sequence: CASSSTGPHEQYF.

In DNA, the CDR3 is TGCAGTGCTAGAGATCAAGGCGACACCCTTCGAAAGCCCCAGCATTTT. Its protein is CSARDQGDTLRKPQHF. The chain is built from TRBV20-1 and TRBJ1-5; D is undetermined. CDR1 is DFQATT and CDR2 is SNEGSKA in the germline V gene (reference sequence). V lost 0 bases, J lost 8 bases, and 20 bases lay in between. CDR3 length equals 16 residues.

On this clonotype itself: A much larger clone is a single base away; this may be a read error. The conserved phenylalanine or tryptophan normally closing the CDR3 is absent here, so this likely arose from a read error. The rearrangement joins TRBV20-1 to TRBJ2-7; weak D call: TRBD1 (6 bases). V lost 3 bases and J lost 3, with 15 bases in between. Per germline, CDR1 DFQATT and CDR2 SNEGSKA (reference sequence). The CDR3 loop spans 14 amino acids. The CDR3 here is CSASPDSSVYEQYC. CDR3 nucleotide sequence: TGCAGTGCTAGCCCGGACAGTTCAGTCTACGAGCAGTACTGC.

The CDR3 protein is CASSGGTGYQPQHF. CDR3 bases: TGTGCCAGCAGTGGCGGGACAGGATATCAGCCCCAGCATTTT. This rearrangement joins TRBV25-1 to TRBJ1-5, with 8 bases lining up with TRBD1. Germline V gene sequence: CDR1 MGHDK, CDR2 SYGVNS. Trimming cost V 4 bases and J 5 bases; bases outside gene matches: 4. The CDR3 totals 14 residues.